What follows are 3 T cell receptor beta chains derived from one specimen sequenced in a study of T cell responses to AZD1222 COVID-19 vaccine. The data were produced by immunoSEQ multiplex PCR, yet TCRdb's version contains in-frame clones alone and is incomplete. The table lists about 80,000 clones, around 87% of them singletons. This specimen was peripheral blood, taken on day 0 of AZD1222 vaccination. The receptors were sampled from an adult in good health.

The chain employs TRBV7-9 and TRBJ2-7, with a weak D call TRBD2 (6 bases). This CDR3 is 12 amino acids long. V was shortened by 11 bases and J by 3 bases, with 14 bases between the two germline ends. Germline assignment: CDR1 SEHNR and CDR2 FQNEAQ (reference sequence). Here the CDR3 reads CAYGSSGYEQYF. The CDR3 nucleotides are TGTGCCTACGGGAGTAGCGGCTACGAGCAGTACTTC.

J is TRBJ2-4 and V is TRBV15; 8 bases map to TRBD2. The CDR3 loop spans 15 amino acids. Germline V CDR1 and CDR2: LNHNV, YYDKDF (reference sequence). V gave up 3 bases and J gave up 1 base; unmatched junction bases: 2. The CDR3 is CATSRSGSAKNIQYF. CDR3 nucleotides: TGTGCCACCAGCAGGAGCGGGAGTGCCAAAAACATTCAGTACTTC. Full variable domain (outside the CDR3, taken from reference TRBV15 and TRBJ2-4): DAMVIQNPRYQVTQFGKPVTLSCSQTLNHNVMYWYQQKSSQAPKLLFHYYDKDFNNEADTPDNFQSRRPNTSFCFLDIRSPGLGDTAMYLCATSRSGSAKNIQYFGAGTRLSVL.

This sequence joins TRBV18 and TRBJ1-6; TRBD1 is a possible D gene (6 bases). Germline CDR1 and CDR2: KGHSH and LQKENI. The V gene lost 3 bases and the J gene lost 6 bases, with 12 bases spanning the gap. The CDR3 extends over 15 amino acids. CDR3 nucleotide sequence: TGTGCCAGCTCACCCGAGGGGGACGGTAATTCACCCCTCCACTTT. It encodes CASSPEGDGNSPLHF.